The rows below give T cell receptor beta chains drawn from one sample of a study of T cells in Graves' hyperthyroidism and ophthalmopathy. TCRdb itself ran the multiplex PCR reads through MiXCR, one entry per CDR3 protein. The repertoire holds 400,000 or so distinct CDR3 sequences, with about 14% as singletons. Sequencing was performed on blood. The origin of the receptors is a woman in her twenties or thirties with Graves' ophthalmopathy. The CDR3 runs from the conserved cysteine through the conserved F or W. The D gene is left open where the match is weak. Clone sizes are given selectively: once, few, many, or a class where the clone is expanded.

>.|TRBJ1-2|few|TRBV19
CASSIDLPGANYGYTF
TGTGCCAGTAGTATAGATCTCCCAGGGGCGAACTATGGCTACACCTTC
>TRBD2|TRBJ2-1|few|TRBV5-4
CASRPGLAGTYNEQFF
TGTGCCAGCAGGCCGGGACTAGCGGGGACCTACAATGAGCAGTTCTTC
>.|TRBJ2-2|many|TRBV5-4
CASSLWGTTGELFF
TGTGCCAGCAGCTTATGGGGTACTACCGGGGAGCTGTTTTTT
>TRBD2|TRBJ2-2|few|TRBV20-1
CSARAGSGGAVGELFF
TGCAGTGCTAGAGCGGGTAGCGGGGGGGCAGTCGGGGAGCTGTTTTTT
>.|TRBJ2-3|many|TRBV11-2
CASSSGRTGSTDTQYF
TGTGCCAGCAGTTCGGGTCGGACGGGAAGCACAGATACGCAGTATTTT
>.|TRBJ1-2|.|TRBV12-3/TRBV12-4
CASSFSEDGYTF
TGTGCCAGCAGTTTTTCGGAAGATGGCTACACCTTC
>.|TRBJ2-5|few|TRBV27
CASSPYSLRRQETQYF
TGTGCCAGCAGTCCTTATTCCCTTCGACGGCAAGAGACCCAGTACTTC
>.|TRBJ1-1|many|TRBV5-6
CASSFGVGGREAFF
TGTGCCAGCAGCTTTGGGGTCGGGGGTCGTGAAGCTTTCTTT
>.|TRBJ2-3|.|TRBV19
CASSVRDKHTDTQYF
TGTGCCAGTAGTGTCCGGGACAAGCACACAGATACGCAGTATTTT
>.|TRBJ1-1|many|TRBV5-1
CASGRTGNTEAFF
TGCGCCAGCGGAAGAACGGGGAACACTGAAGCTTTCTTT
>.|TRBJ2-2|many|TRBV28
CASSFMAGAPGELFF
TGTGCCAGCAGTTTCATGGCGGGGGCCCCCGGGGAGCTGTTTTTT
>.|TRBJ2-2|.|TRBV18
CASSPTTVTGELFF
TGTGCCAGCTCACCAACCACTGTAACCGGGGAGCTGTTTTTT
>.|TRBJ1-3|.|TRBV28
CASSSSGFSGNTIYF
TGTGCCAGCAGTTCTTCAGGGTTCTCTGGAAACACCATATATTTT
>TRBD1|TRBJ1-5|many|TRBV30
CAWSPGQAYQPQHF
TGTGCCTGGAGTCCCGGACAGGCCTATCAGCCCCAGCATTTT
>.|TRBJ1-6|many|TRBV7-2
CASSSGRPDNSPLHF
TGTGCCAGCAGCTCTGGGAGGCCCGATAATTCACCCCTCCACTTT
>.|TRBJ2-6|few|TRBV10-3
CAISGGSSGANVLTF
TGTGCCATCAGTGGGGGGAGCTCTGGGGCCAACGTCCTGACTTTC
>TRBD2|TRBJ2-3|many|TRBV5-1
CARKRGITDTQYF
TGCGCCAGAAAGCGGGGTATCACAGATACGCAGTATTTT
>TRBD1|TRBJ1-1|few|TRBV7-2
CASSLTGTVGTEAFF
TGTGCCAGCAGTTTAACCGGGACAGTGGGCACTGAAGCTTTCTTT
>TRBD1|TRBJ2-1|many|TRBV28
CASNGTGGHYNEQFF
TGTGCCAGCAATGGGACAGGGGGGCATTACAATGAGCAGTTCTTC
>.|TRBJ1-5|many|TRBV12-3/TRBV12-4
CASSLFLTGNQPQHF
TGTGCCAGCAGTTTATTTCTGACAGGAAATCAGCCCCAGCATTTT
>TRBD1|TRBJ1-1|many|TRBV19
CASRLQGMNTEAFF
TGTGCCAGTAGGTTACAGGGGATGAACACTGAAGCTTTCTTT
>TRBD1|TRBJ2-7|many|TRBV3-1
CASSQDKTGISYEQYF
TGTGCCAGCAGCCAAGATAAGACAGGGATCTCCTACGAGCAGTACTTC
>.|TRBJ1-1|many|TRBV10-3
CAISEGSQAFF
TGTGCCATCAGTGAGGGGTCGCAAGCTTTCTTT
>.|TRBJ2-5|many|TRBV28
CASSLQPSTWETQYF
TGTGCCAGCAGTTTACAGCCGTCGACATGGGAGACCCAGTACTTC
>.|TRBJ1-5|many|TRBV20-1
CSARVPGWNQPQHF
TGCAGTGCTAGGGTACCAGGGTGGAATCAGCCCCAGCATTTT
>.|TRBJ1-5|many|TRBV12-3/TRBV12-4
CASSLGHSSNQPQHF
TGTGCCAGCAGCCTAGGACACTCCAGCAATCAGCCCCAGCATTTT
>TRBD2|TRBJ2-5|many|TRBV11-3
CASRKTSGEVTQYF
TGTGCCAGCAGGAAGACTAGCGGGGAGGTGACCCAGTACTTC